The 24 T cell receptor beta chains presented below share a single source sample, sequenced in a study of T cells after yellow fever vaccination. TCRdb analysed the 5' RACE reads with MiXCR anew, one entry per CDR3 protein. The sample carries a few hundred thousand distinct CDR3 sequences, around 6.8% recorded once. This sample comprised PBMCs, obtained 45 days after the first yellow fever vaccination. The receptors come from a man younger than 35 who received the YFV17D yellow fever vaccine.

This clonotype occurred many times. The chain joins TRBV12-3 or TRBV12-4 to TRBJ2-3, with a possible D match to TRBD1 (6 bases). Trimming took 0 bases from V and 4 from J, leaving 8 bases between them. CDR3 size: 14 residues. CDR3 in DNA: TGTGCCAGCAGTTTAGCGGGGGCGCCAGATACGCAGTATTTT. It yields the protein CASSLAGAPDTQYF.

This clonotype was counted between two and nine times. The gene calls are TRBV5-5 and TRBJ2-2; the D gene could be TRBD1 or TRBD2 (6 bases each). The V gene lost 0 bases and the J gene lost 3 bases, with 18 bases spanning the gap. The CDR3 loop spans 18 amino acids. Germline CDR1 reads SGHKS; CDR2 reads YYEKEE (reference sequence). CDR3 DNA: TGTGCCAGCAGCTTGGCCTTGGCTGGGGGGCAGGACACCGGGGAGCTGTTTTTT. Its protein product is CASSLALAGGQDTGELFF.

This chain links TRBV4-1 with TRBJ1-1; D may be TRBD1 (6 bases). V lost 0 bases to trimming and J lost 0 bases, with 8 bases between them. This CDR3 is 15 amino acids long. Per the germline V gene, CDR1 is MGHRA and CDR2 is YSYEKL. Here the CDR3 DNA reads TGCGCCAGCAGCCAAGAGGACAGCTTGAACACTGAAGCTTTCTTT. This sequence encodes CASSQEDSLNTEAFF.

The chain carries TRBV29-1 and TRBJ2-1, with 7 nucleotides matching TRBD1. Per the germline V gene, CDR1 is SQVTM and CDR2 is ANQGSEA. The CDR3 extends over 12 amino acids. CDR3 DNA: TGCAGTTTGGGACAGTTCGGCAATGAGCAGTTCTTC. It specifies CSLGQFGNEQFF.

This clonotype came up a few times. The chain couples TRBV29-1 to TRBJ2-3; D call uncertain. The CDR3 totals 14 residues. CDR1 is SQVTM and CDR2 is ANQGSEA in the germline V gene. Trimming took off 3 bases at V and 0 bases at J, with 10 bases between the two ends. The CDR3 DNA reads as TGCAGCGTTGAGGGGTCGGTAAGCACAGATACGCAGTATTTT. Encoded protein: CSVEGSVSTDTQYF.

This clonotype was seen a few times. V is TRBV18 and J is TRBJ2-5; D could derive from TRBD1 or TRBD2 (5 bases each). The CDR3 runs to 15 residues. The germline V gene has CDR1 KGHSH and CDR2 LQKENI. V lost 3 bases and J lost 3, with 14 bases in between. The CDR3 is CASSPYRDGKETQYF. Written as DNA, the CDR3 is TGTGCCAGCTCACCCTACCGGGACGGAAAAGAGACCCAGTACTTC.

The chain uses TRBV2 and TRBJ2-7; the match to TRBD1 covers 10 bases. Germline V gives CDR1 SNHLY, CDR2 FYNNEI. J gave up 0 bases and V 10 bases, and 18 bases lay outside the gene matches. The CDR3 has 18 amino acids. CDR3 residues: CAICSDWTGGITSYEQYF. The CDR3 nucleotides are TGTGCCATCTGTTCCGACTGGACAGGGGGTATCACCTCCTACGAGCAGTACTTC.

This sequence joins TRBV20-1 and TRBJ1-2; D is uncertain. The CDR3 sequence is 12 residues long. V lost 4 bases and J 6 bases, leaving 12 bases between the germline ends. Looked up from germline, CDR1 is DFQATT and CDR2 is SNEGSKA (reference sequence). CDR3 sequence (DNA): TGCAGTGCTACGACTGAAACCCATGGCTACACCTTC. This gives the protein CSATTETHGYTF.

This clonotype has just a few counts. The gene calls are TRBV5-1 and TRBJ2-3; TRBD1 or TRBD2 may be the D gene (5 bases each). Germline V gene sequence: CDR1 SGHRS, CDR2 YFSETQ. The CDR3 has 16 residues. Between the trimmed V and J ends, which lost 0 bases and 6 bases, there was a span of 17 bases. The chain's CDR3 is CASSLADRGSGDTQYF. CDR3 nucleotide sequence: TGCGCCAGCAGCTTGGCCGATCGAGGGTCAGGGGATACGCAGTATTTT. Using reference TRBV5-1 and TRBJ2-3 for the parts outside the CDR3, the full variable domain is KAGVTQTPRYLIKTRGQQVTLSCSPISGHRSVSWYQQTPGQGLQFLFEYFSETQRNKGNFPGRFSGRQFSNSRSEMNVSTLELGDSALYLCASSLADRGSGDTQYFGPGTRLTVL.

This clonotype was counted only a few times. V gene TRBV12-3 or TRBV12-4 combines with J gene TRBJ1-5, with D perhaps matching TRBD1 (5 bases). The V gene lost 5 bases and the J gene lost 0 bases, with 11 bases spanning the gap. The CDR3 runs to 15 residues. This chain's CDR3 is CASSPLGTSNQPQHF. The CDR3 nucleotides are TGTGCCAGCAGTCCCCTGGGGACTAGCAATCAGCCCCAGCATTTT.

This clonotype was observed a few times. The chain has TRBV4-3 and TRBJ2-3; D is undetermined. V gave up 1 base and J gave up 12 bases, with 8 bases separating them. Germline V gives CDR1 LGHNA, CDR2 YSLEER. This CDR3 has 11 residues. The CDR3 here is CASSQGLIQYF. CDR3 coding DNA: TGCGCCAGCAGCCAAGGTTTGATCCAGTATTTT.

This CDR3 reads CASRPSGIYEQYV. In DNA, the CDR3 is TGTGCCAGCCGTCCCTCCGGAATCTACGAGCAGTACGTC. The chain employs TRBV2 and TRBJ2-7; D is unclear. Trimming stripped 8 bases from V and 3 bases from J, with 14 bases between. Germline CDR1 and CDR2: SNHLY and FYNNEI. The CDR3 consists of 13 residues.

This sequence joins TRBV15 and TRBJ2-7, with D perhaps TRBD1 (6 bases). The CDR3 loop spans 14 amino acids. The V gene lost 0 bases and the J gene lost 3 bases, with 9 bases spanning the gap. Germline-derived CDR1 and CDR2 are LNHNV and YYDKDF (reference sequence). Written as DNA, the CDR3 is TGTGCCACCAGCAGAGAGGACAGCCGCTACGAGCAGTACGTC. Encoded protein: CATSREDSRYEQYV.

DNA for the CDR3: TGCGCCAGCAGCTTGGACTTAGACTGGCGCTCTGGAAACACCATATATTTT. This encodes CASSLDLDWRSGNTIYF. V usage is TRBV5-1 and J usage is TRBJ1-3; D is unclear. V was cut by 0 bases and J by 0 bases, with 13 bases left in between. Germline CDR1 is SGHRS and CDR2 is YFSETQ. The CDR3 contains 17 residues.

This clonotype was recorded many times. The J gene is TRBJ2-7, the V gene TRBV7-9; TRBD1 matches 7 bases. This CDR3 region has 13 residues. V gave up 5 bases and J gave up 2 bases; unmatched junction bases: 3. From germline, CDR1 is SEHNR and CDR2 FQNEAQ (reference sequence). This CDR3 is CASSITGAYEQYV. The CDR3 DNA reads TGTGCCAGCAGCATTACAGGGGCCTACGAGCAGTACGTC.

This clonotype was counted a few times. This chain joins TRBV5-4 and TRBJ2-4; D is perhaps TRBD1 (6 bases). Trimming cost V 0 bases and J 11 bases, with 15 bases left between them. The CDR3 sequence is 14 residues long. Germline-derived CDR1 and CDR2 are SGHNT and YYREEE (reference sequence). The CDR3 nucleotides read TGTGCCAGCAGCTTGGGACAGGAGATTACGCTTCAGTACTTC. Protein sequence: CASSLGQEITLQYF.

In this sample, this clonotype turned up many times. The chain is built from TRBV28 and TRBJ1-2; D not certain. Germline loops: CDR1 MDHEN, CDR2 SYDVKM. Trimming cost V 2 bases and J 8 bases, with 12 bases left between them. The CDR3 spans 13 residues. This CDR3 is CASSLRTLAGYTF. The CDR3 nucleotides are TGTGCCAGCAGTTTAAGGACCCTAGCGGGCTACACCTTC.

This clonotype was counted between two and nine times. The chain uses TRBV19 and TRBJ2-2; the match to TRBD1 covers 7 bases. This CDR3 has 14 amino acids. V shed 5 bases, J shed 7 bases, and the junction held 7 bases outside the gene matches. Looked up from germline, CDR1 is LNHDA and CDR2 is SQIVND (reference sequence). CDR3 protein: CASSAPRQGGELFF. CDR3 nucleotides: TGTGCCAGTAGTGCCCCAAGACAGGGCGGGGAGCTGTTTTTT.

The rearrangement links TRBV25-1 to TRBJ1-2; a weak D match, TRBD1 (6 bases). The CDR3 runs to 14 residues. V was shortened by 8 bases and J by 10 bases, with 23 bases between the two germline ends. Germline V gene data show CDR1 as MGHDK and CDR2 as SYGVNS. The CDR3 DNA reads TGTGCCAGCGGCCAGGGTGGGACAAGGCCCTCCTACACCTTC. Residues: CASGQGGTRPSYTF.

This clonotype was seen more than once but under ten times. The genes are TRBV11-1 and TRBJ2-1, with TRBD2 identical over 7 bases. The V segment lost 1 base and the J segment 1 base; nucleotides outside the gene matches: 10. Germline V gene sequence: CDR1 SGHAT, CDR2 FQDESV (reference sequence). The length of the CDR3 is 18 residues. The CDR3 loop is CASSLGFLGGGSYNEQFF. The CDR3 DNA follows: TGTGCCAGCAGCTTAGGATTTCTAGGCGGGGGATCCTACAATGAGCAGTTCTTC.

This clonotype was detected a few times. The V and J genes are TRBV20-1 and TRBJ1-1; D remains ambiguous. CDR1 and CDR2 from the germline V gene are DFQATT and SNEGSKA (reference sequence). The CDR3 contains 14 residues. Trimming removed 2 bases from V and 6 bases from J, with 16 bases in between. The DNA of the CDR3 is TGCAGTGCTAGACTGACCTCGGAGGATTCTGAAGCTTTCTTT. Its translation is CSARLTSEDSEAFF.

This rearrangement joins TRBV7-9 to TRBJ2-1; D unclear. CDR3 length: 11 amino acids. Trimming removed 3 bases at V and 9 bases at J, with 6 bases between. Germline CDR1 is SEHNR and CDR2 is FQNEAQ (reference sequence). CDR3 DNA: TGTGCCAGCAGCTTCCGAGCTGAGCAGTTCTTC. Translated: CASSFRAEQFF.

This clonotype was picked up many times. This chain's CDR3 is CASRAHSQETQYF. In DNA form, the CDR3 reads TGTGCCAGCCGAGCACACAGCCAAGAGACCCAGTACTTC. V is TRBV6-2 or TRBV6-3 and J is TRBJ2-5; D remains unclear. Germline V gene sequence: CDR1 MNHEY, CDR2 SVGEGT. Trimming left V 8 bases short and J 1 base short, with 11 bases between. This CDR3 spans 13 amino acids.

A few counts support this clonotype. V gene TRBV20-1 combines with J gene TRBJ2-3; TRBD2 aligns across 14 bases. Germline CDR1 reads DFQATT; CDR2 reads SNEGSKA (reference sequence). The V segment lost 0 bases and the J segment 3 bases; nucleotides outside the gene matches: 8. The CDR3 extends over 18 amino acids. CDR3: CSARDLPTSGGATDTQYF. DNA for the CDR3: TGCAGTGCTAGAGATCTTCCGACTAGCGGGGGGGCTACAGATACGCAGTATTTT.